Sequencing of this T cell receptor (beta chain) was carried out in a study of control samples from healthy donors and cancer patients. The V gene end was trimmed by 2 bases and the J gene end by 3 bases; junction bases not matched to a gene: 3. The germline gives CDR1 SEHNR, CDR2 FQNEAQ (reference sequence). The CDR3 loop spans 14 amino acids. Sequencing was performed with immunoSEQ multiplex PCR; in TCRdb, only in-frame clones are kept and a portion is missing. The sample carries tens of thousands of clones, around four fifths recorded once. The sequencing input was PBMCs. The origin of this receptor is a man aged 55 to 70 with colorectal cancer. This chain links TRBV7-9 with TRBJ1-1; 7 nucleotides line up with TRBD1. CDR3 coding DNA: TGTGCCAGCAGCTTAAGGGGGCAGGACACTGAAGCTTTCTTT. This gives the protein CASSLRGQDTEAFF.